This T cell receptor beta chain was recovered during a study of blood T cell repertoires in COVID-19. Methods used by the authors: Estimates of nucleated cell counts were drawn from the amplification of reference gene primers. Assay: immunoSEQ multiplex PCR; the TCRdb copy retains only in-frame clones and omits some. V and J calls and clone size are as listed in that table; D and trimming were resolved from the DNA. The sample has about 240,000 clones; 85% to 90% are singletons. Sequencing was carried out using peripheral blood. This TCR came from a man in his sixties with acute or convalescent COVID-19.

The CDR3 region is CATQGGVSTDTQYF. CDR3 nucleotides: TGTGCCACCCAAGGCGGGGTTAGCACAGATACGCAGTATTTT. The chain recombines TRBV7-6 with TRBJ2-3, with a tentative D call TRBD2 (6 bases). V was shortened by 10 bases and J by 0 bases, with 14 bases between the two germline ends. Germline CDR1 reads SGHVS; CDR2 reads FNYEAQ. This CDR3 is 14 amino acids long.